Listed below are T cell receptor beta chains from one sample, sequenced in a study of CD8 T cells in ankylosing spondylitis. TCRdb analysed the 5' RACE reads with MiXCR anew, one entry per CDR3 protein. The sample lists about 540,000 distinct CDR3 sequences; approximately 11% were seen once. Source material: blood, either unsorted or a sorted T cell fraction (not recorded which). The receptor set was obtained from a male donor with ankylosing spondylitis. CDR3s include the opening cysteine and the closing phenylalanine or tryptophan. Fields, in order: CDR3 protein, V gene, clone size, J gene. Not every row has a clone size; where given, it reads once, few, many or a size class.

CDR3: CSATMDSTYEQYF
V: TRBV20-1
size: .
J: TRBJ2-7

CDR3: CASSGLATQETQYF
V: TRBV7-8
size: .
J: TRBJ2-5

CDR3: CSDPGEGGELFF
V: TRBV29-1
size: few
J: TRBJ2-2

CDR3: CSASARAPWHEQFF
V: TRBV20-1
size: .
J: TRBJ2-1

CDR3: CASSLLDSVMTQYF
V: TRBV7-9
size: .
J: TRBJ2-5

CDR3: CSVKGDRGVLTRSEQFF
V: TRBV29-1
size: many
J: TRBJ2-1

CDR3: CATSREPGALTDTQYF
V: TRBV15
size: few
J: TRBJ2-3

CDR3: CAIRPGPTSYEQYF
V: TRBV10-3
size: .
J: TRBJ2-7

CDR3: CASSEGGTHNEQFF
V: TRBV2
size: many
J: TRBJ2-1

CDR3: CASSNQGGHAEAFF
V: TRBV7-9
size: few
J: TRBJ1-1

CDR3: CASSAADSQPQHF
V: TRBV5-6
size: few
J: TRBJ1-5

CDR3: CASRGTGGRYEQYF
V: TRBV12-3/TRBV12-4
size: .
J: TRBJ2-7

CDR3: CASSLAGVNYGYTF
V: TRBV7-2
size: many
J: TRBJ1-2

CDR3: CASSEGQGSYNEQFF
V: TRBV10-1
size: .
J: TRBJ2-1

CDR3: CASSLAEGYSGANVLTF
V: TRBV5-1
size: many
J: TRBJ2-6

CDR3: CSAMGLDNSPLHF
V: TRBV20-1
size: .
J: TRBJ1-6

CDR3: CASSLVQVNTEAFF
V: TRBV7-2
size: .
J: TRBJ1-1

CDR3: CASSLTGWDEQFF
V: TRBV5-1
size: many
J: TRBJ2-1